This T cell receptor (beta chain) was captured in a study of naive and memory T cell subsets. This clonotype was counted a few times. CDR3 length equals 17 residues. V was shortened by 4 bases and J by 2 bases, with 15 bases between the two germline ends. CMV status came from CD4+ IFNgamma after overnight CMV lysate stimulation. Both TRBC1 and TRBC2 were covered by a beta constant-region primer of two equimolar oligonucleotides. TCRdb re-called the UMI-ligation and nested PCR reads with MiXCR, one entry per CDR3 protein. The data hold 100,000 or so distinct CDR3 sequences, with around 6.5% observed a single time.

This clonotype was obtained from a human donor in good health. Sequenced input: central memory CD4+ T cells from blood. J is TRBJ2-6 and V is TRBV12-3 or TRBV12-4; perhaps TRBD2 as D (6 bases). The CDR3 region has the DNA TGTGCCAGCAGTTCCCCTGGCAGGGAGGCTGGGGCCAACGTCCTGACTTTC. This translates into CASSSPGREAGANVLTF.